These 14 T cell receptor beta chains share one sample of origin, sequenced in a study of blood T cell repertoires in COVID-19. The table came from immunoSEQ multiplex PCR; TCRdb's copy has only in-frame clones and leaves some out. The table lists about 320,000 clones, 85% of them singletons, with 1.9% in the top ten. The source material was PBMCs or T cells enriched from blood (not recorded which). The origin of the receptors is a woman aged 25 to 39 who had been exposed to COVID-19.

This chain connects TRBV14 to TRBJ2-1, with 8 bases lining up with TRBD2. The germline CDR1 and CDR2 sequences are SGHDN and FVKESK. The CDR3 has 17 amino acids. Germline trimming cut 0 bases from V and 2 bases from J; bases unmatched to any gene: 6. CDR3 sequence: CASSQEAGRATYNEQFF. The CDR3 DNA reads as TGTGCCAGCAGCCAAGAAGCCGGGAGGGCCACCTACAATGAGCAGTTCTTC.

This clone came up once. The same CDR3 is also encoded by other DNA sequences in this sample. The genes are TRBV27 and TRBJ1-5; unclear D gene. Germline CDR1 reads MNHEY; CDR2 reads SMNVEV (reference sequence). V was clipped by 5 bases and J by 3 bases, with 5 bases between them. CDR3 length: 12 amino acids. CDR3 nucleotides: TGTGCCAGCAGTCCTGTCAATCAGCCCCAGCATTTT. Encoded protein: CASSPVNQPQHF.

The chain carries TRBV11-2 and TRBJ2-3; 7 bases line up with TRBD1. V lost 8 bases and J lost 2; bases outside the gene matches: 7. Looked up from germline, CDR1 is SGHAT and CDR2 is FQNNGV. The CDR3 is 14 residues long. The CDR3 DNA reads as TGTGCCAGCCTGAGGGGGCAGGTCACAGATACGCAGTATTTT. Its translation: CASLRGQVTDTQYF.

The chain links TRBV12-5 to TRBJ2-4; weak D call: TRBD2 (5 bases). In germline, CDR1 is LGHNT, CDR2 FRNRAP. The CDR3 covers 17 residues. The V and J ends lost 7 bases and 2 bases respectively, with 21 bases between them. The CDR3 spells CASDRRRTYQSKNIQYF. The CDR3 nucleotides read TGTGCTAGTGACCGAAGGAGGACTTACCAGTCCAAAAACATTCAGTACTTC. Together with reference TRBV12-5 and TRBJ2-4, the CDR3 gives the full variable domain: DARVTQTPRHKVTEMGQEVTMRCQPILGHNTVFWYRQTMMQGLELLAYFRNRAPLDDSGMPKDRFSAEMPDATLATLKIQPSEPRDSAVYFCASDRRRTYQSKNIQYFGAGTRLSVL.

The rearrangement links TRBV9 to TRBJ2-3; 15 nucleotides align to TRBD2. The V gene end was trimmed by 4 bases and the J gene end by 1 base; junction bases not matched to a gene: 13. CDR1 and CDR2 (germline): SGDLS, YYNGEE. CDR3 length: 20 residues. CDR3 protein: CASSPREGLAGGDGTDTQYF. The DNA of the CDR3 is TGTGCCAGCAGCCCAAGGGAAGGACTAGCGGGGGGGGATGGCACAGATACGCAGTATTTT.

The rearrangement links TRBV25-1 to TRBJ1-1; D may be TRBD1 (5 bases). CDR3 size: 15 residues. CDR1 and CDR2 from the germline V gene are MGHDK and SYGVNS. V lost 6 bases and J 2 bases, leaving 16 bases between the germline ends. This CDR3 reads CASRGVGGANTEAFF. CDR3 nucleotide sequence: TGTGCCAGCAGAGGGGTGGGCGGGGCTAACACTGAAGCTTTCTTT.

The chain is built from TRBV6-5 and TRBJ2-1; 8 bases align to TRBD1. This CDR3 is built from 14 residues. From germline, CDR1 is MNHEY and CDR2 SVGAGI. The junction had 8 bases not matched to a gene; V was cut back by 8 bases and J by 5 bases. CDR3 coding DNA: TGTGCCAGCTCTCGGGACAGGAAAAACAATGAGCAGTTCTTC. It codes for CASSRDRKNNEQFF.

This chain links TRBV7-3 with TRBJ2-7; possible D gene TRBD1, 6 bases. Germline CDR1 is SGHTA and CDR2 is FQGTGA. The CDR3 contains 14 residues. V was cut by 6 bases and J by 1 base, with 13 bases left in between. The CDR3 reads CASSWTAQSYEQYF. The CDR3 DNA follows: TGTGCCAGCAGTTGGACAGCGCAATCCTACGAGCAGTACTTC.

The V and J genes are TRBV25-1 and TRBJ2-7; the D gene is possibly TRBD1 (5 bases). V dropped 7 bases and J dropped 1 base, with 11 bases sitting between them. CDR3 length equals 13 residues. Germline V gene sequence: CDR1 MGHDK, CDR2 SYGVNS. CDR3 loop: CASTRAGSYEQYF. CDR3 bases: TGTGCCAGCACCAGAGCAGGGTCCTACGAGCAGTACTTC.

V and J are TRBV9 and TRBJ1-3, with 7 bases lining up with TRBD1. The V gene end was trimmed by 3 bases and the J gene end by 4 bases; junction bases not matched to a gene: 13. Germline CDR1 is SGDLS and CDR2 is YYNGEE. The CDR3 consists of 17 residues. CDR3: CASSEGASSVSGNTIYF. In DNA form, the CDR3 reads TGTGCCAGCAGCGAGGGGGCGTCGAGTGTGTCGGGAAACACCATATATTTT.

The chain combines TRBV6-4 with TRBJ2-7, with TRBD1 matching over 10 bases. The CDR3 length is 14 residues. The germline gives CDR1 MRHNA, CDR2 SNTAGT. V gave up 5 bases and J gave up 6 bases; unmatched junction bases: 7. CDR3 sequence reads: CASSLDRGDSEQYF. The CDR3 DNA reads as TGTGCCAGCAGTTTGGACAGGGGGGATTCCGAGCAGTACTTC.

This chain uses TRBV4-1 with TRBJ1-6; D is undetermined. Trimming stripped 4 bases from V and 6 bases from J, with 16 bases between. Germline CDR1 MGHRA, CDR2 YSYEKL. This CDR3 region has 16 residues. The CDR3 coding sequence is TGCGCCAGCAGCCCCAGAGACGGGTTAAGTAATTCACCCCTCCACTTT. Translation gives CASSPRDGLSNSPLHF.

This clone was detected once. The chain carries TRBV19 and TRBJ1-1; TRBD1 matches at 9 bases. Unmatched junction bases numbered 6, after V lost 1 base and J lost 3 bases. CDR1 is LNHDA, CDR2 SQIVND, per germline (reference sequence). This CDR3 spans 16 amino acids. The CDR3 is CASSIGIDRGYTEAFF. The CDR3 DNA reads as TGTGCCAGTAGTATAGGGATAGACAGGGGGTACACTGAAGCTTTCTTT.

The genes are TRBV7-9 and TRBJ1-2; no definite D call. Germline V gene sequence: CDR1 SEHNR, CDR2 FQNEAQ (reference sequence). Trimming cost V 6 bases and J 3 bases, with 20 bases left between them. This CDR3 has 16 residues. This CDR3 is CASSRPPGVDDYGYTF. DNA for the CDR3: TGTGCCAGCAGTCGCCCCCCCGGGGTTGATGACTATGGCTACACCTTC.